This T cell receptor (beta chain) was captured by sequencing in a study of blood T cell repertoires in COVID-19. Assay used: immunoSEQ multiplex PCR; TCRdb lists only in-frame clones, some missing. This sample has fewer than 250,000 clones, with 92% found just once. The germline CDR1 and CDR2 sequences are MRHNA and SNTAGT. This CDR3 is 13 amino acids long. The V segment lost 3 bases and the J segment 9 bases; nucleotides outside the gene matches: 4. Sample: peripheral blood. This clonotype was obtained from a man aged 25 to 40 with COVID-19, enrolled during active disease. The genes are TRBV6-4 and TRBJ2-1, with 8 bases matching TRBD2. CDR3 DNA sequence: TGTGCCAGCAGTGAGCAAACTAGCGGTGAGCAGTTCTTC. This gives the protein CASSEQTSGEQFF.